The subject of this entry is one T cell receptor beta chain. No cognate antigen has been identified for it. Per-base qualities were not stored, and no clone one base away is much larger. The record originates from a study of blood T cell repertoires in COVID-19 (dated by TCRdb to the early 2020s). As for the study more broadly: Samples covering the acute and convalescent phases of COVID-19 were provided by collaborators in the United States, Italy and Spain. The prospective study material was composed of cDNA or gDNA derived from T cells, B-cell-depleted T cells, or PBMCs. Deeply sampled blood TCRbeta repertoires from subjects exposed to, actively infected with, or recovered from COVID-19 were included in the dataset. The repertoires were released in a freely available public database intended as a resource for research on the immune response to SARS-CoV-2. The samples were drawn from the first 160 participants of the ongoing ImmuneRACE study and from over a thousand subjects provided by 6 global collaborators. The sample metadata nearly always contained a de-identified subject ID, COVID-19 status, age in years and sex. HLA class I and class II types, where available, came from metadata supplied by the sample provider rather than from assay-based typing. Study-wide findings and limitations: How much clinical and demographic metadata was included differed by source and by participant, and the metadata was provided uncurated.

In the prospective study, participants were roughly 18 to 90 years old, resided in about two dozen geographic areas of the United States, and were enrolled through a virtual design. To assign participants to cohorts, the prospective study relied on clinical history that participants themselves reported in a screening survey and a study questionnaire. Exposed participants were defined as having been in contact with someone with a PCR-confirmed or clinician-diagnosed COVID-19 case within 2 weeks of study entry. Each participant in the prospective study had whole blood, serum and a nasopharyngeal or oropharyngeal swab collected by mobile phlebotomists. Participants in the prospective study had the option to provide additional blood draws and questionnaires over a roughly 2-month period. Before DNA extraction, blood samples from the prospective study were shipped at room temperature or frozen. The immunoSEQ Assay, a bias-controlled multiplex PCR, was used to amplify TCRbeta CDR3 regions from genomic DNA. The study's own analysis went as follows. Within the assay, amplification of reference gene primers was used to estimate how many nucleated cells each sample contained. Sequence reads were collapsed and filtered to measure the absolute abundance of every unique TCRbeta CDR3 rearrangement. For each sample, productive Simpson clonality was calculated as the square root of Simpson's diversity index across productive rearrangements. TCRdb holds this immuneACCESS table with in-frame rearrangements only. Some clones are missing; in checked studies, unresolved V genes explain under half, and the rest has no known cause. V and J calls plus clone size are reproduced from that table; the DNA served to infer D and trimming. This sample holds approximately 300,000 clones; 85% were observed only once. The top ten constitute over 1.5% of the sample.

In the germline V gene (reference sequence), CDR1 corresponds to SEHNR and CDR2 to FQNEAQ. The CDR3 measures 13 amino acids from cysteine to phenylalanine. Of all the DNA, just the CDR3 is kept, 39 bases in frame from base 1. V has 5 bases trimmed and J has 8 bases trimmed; junction bases matching no gene number 5. The clonotype was recovered from a woman aged 25 to 39 who had been exposed to COVID-19. The sequenced sample was PBMCs or T cells enriched from blood (not recorded which). The receptor chain draws on TRBV7-9 and TRBJ2-3, and 9 junctional nucleotides match TRBD2. In nucleotides, the sequence is TGTGCCAGCAGCATTAGCGGGAGAGGTACGCAGTATTTT. Translated, it reads CASSISGRGTQYF.